One sample yielded the 19 T cell receptor beta chains listed below, sequenced in a study of cytomegalovirus exposure and HLA in healthy donors. This PCR relied on a set of 60 Vbeta primers and 13 Jbeta primers. Using immunoSEQ multiplex PCR, the repertoire was profiled, and TCRdb retains in-frame clones only, with some absent. Counted here are about 190,000 clones, 86% occurring once; the ten biggest clones make up approximately 0.31%. Sequenced material: PBMCs. Source of these receptors: a woman aged 25 to 39 in good health and CMV-seronegative.

The rearrangement links TRBV9 to TRBJ2-2; 10 nucleotides match TRBD2. Per the germline V gene, CDR1 is SGDLS and CDR2 is YYNGEE. CDR3 size: 17 residues. The junction had 6 bases not matched to a gene; V was cut back by 0 bases and J by 4 bases. In DNA form, the CDR3 reads TGTGCCAGCAGCGTAGCACTAGCGGGACGAGGCACCGGGGAGCTGTTTTTT. Protein sequence: CASSVALAGRGTGELFF.

In DNA form, the CDR3 reads TGTGCCAGTAACCAGGGACTAGCGGGATGGAATGAGCAGTTCTTC. Its translation is CASNQGLAGWNEQFF. This rearrangement joins TRBV19 to TRBJ2-1, with 13 nucleotides matching TRBD2. This CDR3 region has 15 residues. The germline CDR1 and CDR2 sequences are LNHDA and SQIVND (reference sequence). V was clipped by 7 bases and J by 7 bases; unmatched bases: 7.

A note on this clone: One end of the junction varies from germline; a read error may be responsible. The chain uses TRBV5-4 and TRBJ2-2; no reliable D call. CDR3 length: 14 residues. The germline gives CDR1 SGHNT, CDR2 YYREEE (reference sequence). CDR3 coding DNA: TGTGCCAGCAGTTTGGCAGGGAACACCGGGGAGCTGTTTTTT. Residues: CASSLAGNTGELFF.

The chain couples TRBV5-1 to TRBJ1-1, with TRBD1 matching 9 bases. Germline CDR1 reads SGHRS; CDR2 reads YFSETQ. There are 14 residues in the CDR3. J lost 6 bases, V lost 0 bases, and 3 bases had no gene match. DNA of the CDR3: TGCGCCAGCAGCTTGGACAGGGGGCCCTCTGAAGCTTTCTTT. It is translated as CASSLDRGPSEAFF.

CDR3 nucleotide sequence: TGTGCCAGCAGTTACACGGGGGGGGGCACAGATACGCAGTATTTT. This sequence encodes CASSYTGGGTDTQYF. The rearrangement uses TRBV6-6 and TRBJ2-3; 8 bases are a match to TRBD2. V shed 2 bases, J shed 1 base, and the junction held 2 bases outside the gene matches. Germline V gives CDR1 MNHNY, CDR2 SVGAGI (reference sequence). This CDR3 has 15 amino acids.

The genes are TRBV28 and TRBJ1-2; a weak D match, TRBD1 (6 bases). The ends were cut back, 2 bases at V and 7 bases at J, with 14 bases in the middle. Per germline, CDR1 MDHEN and CDR2 SYDVKM. The CDR3 spans 14 residues. CDR3 protein: CASSLMLGAGGYTF. The CDR3 DNA reads TGTGCCAGCAGTTTAATGTTGGGGGCGGGTGGCTACACCTTC.

The rearrangement joins TRBV29-1 to TRBJ2-3; TRBD2 might be the D (5 bases). This CDR3 has 13 residues. CDR1 is SQVTM, CDR2 ANQGSEA, per germline. The CDR3 DNA reads as TGCAGTTTGGAGGAGGTAGGCACAGATACGCAGTATTTT. The encoded protein is CSLEEVGTDTQYF.

The chain uses TRBV19 and TRBJ2-1; the match to TRBD2 covers 9 bases. V dropped 4 bases and J dropped 4; count of bases not matched to a gene: 5. The germline V gene encodes CDR1 LNHDA and CDR2 SQIVND (reference sequence). There are 15 residues in the CDR3. The CDR3 sequence: CASSKGLARYNEQFF. For the CDR3, the DNA is TGTGCCAGTAGTAAGGGACTAGCCAGATACAATGAGCAGTTCTTC.

This chain joins TRBV6-5 and TRBJ2-3, with 9 bases lining up with TRBD1. Germline values: CDR1 MNHEY, CDR2 SVGAGI. The CDR3 spans 12 residues. V was pared by 6 bases and J by 9 bases, with 4 bases of the junction left unmatched. CDR3 DNA: TGTGCCAGCAGCCCGGGACAGGGAACGCAGTATTTT. As protein: CASSPGQGTQYF.

The CDR3 DNA sequence: TGTGCCAGCAGAGAACAGGGGGCCGCTGGAAACACCATATATTTT. Its translation: CASREQGAAGNTIYF. The gene calls are TRBV25-1 and TRBJ1-3, with TRBD1 identical over 9 bases. V lost 6 bases to trimming and J lost 2 bases; unmatched junction nucleotides: 5. This CDR3 spans 15 amino acids. CDR1 is MGHDK, CDR2 SYGVNS, per germline.

V is TRBV5-5 and J is TRBJ2-7, with TRBD1 matching 10 bases. After removal of 4 bases from V and 0 bases from J, the junction contained 13 bases not matched to a gene. CDR3 size: 18 residues. Per germline, CDR1 SGHKS and CDR2 YYEKEE (reference sequence). Written as DNA, the CDR3 is TGTGCCAGCAGCCCGGGACAGGGGCGTCTGGAGGCCTCCTACGAGCAGTACTTC. Encoded protein: CASSPGQGRLEASYEQYF.

J is TRBJ2-5 and V is TRBV7-8; 12 positions match TRBD2. This CDR3 spans 16 amino acids. Per germline, CDR1 SGHVS and CDR2 FQNEAQ. The junction had 8 bases not matched to a gene; V was cut back by 5 bases and J by 4 bases. The CDR3, as DNA: TGTGCCAGCAGCGGCCGACTAGCGGGAGAGGGAGAGACCCAGTACTTC. It is translated as CASSGRLAGEGETQYF.

V and J are TRBV21-1 and TRBJ2-7; TRBD2 is the table's D call, not checked against the DNA. TRBV21-1 is a recognized pseudogene. This CDR3 spans 14 amino acids. The CDR3 nucleotides are TGTGCCAGCAGCAAAGGCAAGGCGGACTACGAGCAGTACTTC. Encoded protein: CASSKGKADYEQYF.

This chain connects TRBV5-6 to TRBJ1-2; D gene uncertain. Trimming cost V 5 bases and J 3 bases, with 11 bases left between them. Germline V gene data show CDR1 as SGHDT and CDR2 as YYEEEE. The CDR3 totals 13 residues. The CDR3: CASSYPGHYGYTF. CDR3 sequence (DNA): TGTGCCAGCAGTTATCCGGGTCACTATGGCTACACCTTC.

A few counts support this clone. The chain employs TRBV5-4 and TRBJ2-5; 7 nucleotides line up with TRBD2. The CDR3 extends over 14 amino acids. Germline values: CDR1 SGHNT, CDR2 YYREEE (reference sequence). The V gene end was trimmed by 2 bases and the J gene end by 3 bases; junction bases not matched to a gene: 4. The CDR3 is CASSFQGREETQYF. CDR3 nucleotides: TGTGCCAGCAGCTTTCAAGGGAGGGAAGAGACCCAGTACTTC.

The chain couples TRBV6-1 to TRBJ2-3, with D uncertain. Trimming stripped 5 bases from V and 1 base from J, with 10 bases between. This CDR3 has 14 residues. Germline V gives CDR1 MNHNS, CDR2 SASEGT. The CDR3 here is CASSYIRGTDTQYF. In DNA form, the CDR3 reads TGTGCCAGCAGTTATATTCGAGGCACAGATACGCAGTATTTT.

The chain is built from TRBV30 and TRBJ1-2; tentative D call: TRBD1 (6 bases). V was clipped by 3 bases and J by 6 bases, with 14 bases between them. The CDR3 sequence is 13 residues long. Germline-derived CDR1 and CDR2 are GTSNPN and SVGIG (reference sequence). The CDR3 here is CAWSPTGFHGYTF. CDR3 bases: TGTGCCTGGAGCCCCACAGGGTTCCATGGCTACACCTTC.

V and J are TRBV7-8 and TRBJ2-7; TRBD1 aligns across 9 bases. CDR1 and CDR2 (germline): SGHVS, FQNEAQ. V was pared by 3 bases and J by 5 bases, with 8 bases of the junction left unmatched. The CDR3 consists of 15 residues. As DNA, the CDR3 is TGTGCCAGCAGCTTCACCCGGGACAGGGAGAACGAGCAGTACTTC. As protein: CASSFTRDRENEQYF.

This rearrangement joins TRBV6-4 to TRBJ1-1, with D unclear. In germline, CDR1 is MRHNA, CDR2 SNTAGT. V was cut by 3 bases and J by 10 bases, with 12 bases left in between. This CDR3 has 12 residues. The CDR3 bases are TGTGCCAGCAGTGAATGGAGGACCGGAGCTTTCTTT. Translating it yields CASSEWRTGAFF.